This T cell receptor beta chain appears in the sequencing data of a study of shared clonotypes between healthy human individuals. Turning to the study itself: Per donor, CD8 memory used one plate, CD8 naive used two, CD4 memory used three and CD4 naive used three.

Per germline, CDR1 LNHNV and CDR2 YYDKDF (reference sequence). This CDR3 has 15 residues. Trimming took off 5 bases at V and 1 base at J, with 15 bases between the two ends. Terminally differentiated effector memory CD45RA+ cells were excluded from the naive CD8 cells, which were CD45RO-negative and positively selected for CCR7. The assay was immunoSEQ multiplex PCR, and TCRdb's table has in-frame clones only and misses some. The sample has around 2.1 million clones, about 93% seen once. The origin of this receptor is a man between 18 and 29 years old in good health. Some clones in this sample may be carry-over from other donors' samples. The specimen was naive CD8+ T cells from PBMCs. The rearrangement links TRBV15 to TRBJ2-7, with D maybe TRBD1 (6 bases). This CDR3 is CATSLRGGDSYEQYF. The CDR3 DNA follows: TGTGCCACCAGCCTCAGGGGTGGGGATTCCTACGAGCAGTACTTC.